The present entry profiles one T cell receptor (beta chain) with its context. Sequencing used immunoSEQ multiplex PCR; TCRdb keeps in-frame clones, though not all of them. The repertoire includes roughly 150,000 clones, roughly 91% of them detected once, and 2% to 2.5% sits in the top ten. This specimen comes from a study of blood T cell repertoires in COVID-19. The wider study: There were acute and convalescent COVID-19 samples, and they came from the United States, Italy and Spain. Sources were T cells, B-cell-depleted T cells, or PBMCs; the material itself was cDNA or gDNA.

This CDR3 has 13 amino acids. V was clipped by 6 bases and J by 2 bases, with 10 bases between them. Germline-derived CDR1 and CDR2 are MNHEY and SVGAGI. The TCR originated in a man between 45 and 60 years old who had recovered from COVID-19. The source material was peripheral blood. V is TRBV6-5 and J is TRBJ1-2; no clear D gene. The CDR3 spells CASRAATNYGYTF. As DNA, the CDR3 is TGTGCCAGCAGGGCGGCGACCAACTATGGCTACACCTTC.